The 4 T cell receptor beta chains given below trace back to one sample, sequenced in a study of regulatory T cells in long-lasting Graves disease. The time point here: newly diagnosed GD, antithyroid drugs for less than 3 months. The TCR library used RNA extracted from PBMCs. The authors built TCR beta libraries using iRepertoire HTBI primers and Arm-PCR of CDR3 regions. One entry per CDR3 protein, called by TCRdb with MiXCR from the multiplex PCR reads. The table includes about 530,000 distinct CDR3 sequences, around 15% detected once. These data also featured in a second study, about T cells in Graves' hyperthyroidism and ophthalmopathy.

Source: peripheral blood mononuclear cells (PBMCs), taken at new diagnosis, from a patient treated with antithyroid drugs. These receptors originate from a woman aged 35-65 years with Graves disease.

This clonotype occurred a few times. The chain carries TRBV29-1 and TRBJ2-1, with D perhaps TRBD1 or TRBD2 (5 bases each). The V gene's germline CDR1 is SQVTM and CDR2 ANQGSEA. The CDR3 covers 14 residues. V shed 4 bases and J shed 0 bases, with 10 bases lying between them. CDR3 coding DNA: TGCAGCGTTGGTGCAGGGAGCTCCTACAATGAGCAGTTCTTC. It specifies CSVGAGSSYNEQFF.

This clonotype was detected ten times or more. The chain has TRBV19 and TRBJ1-2; D is perhaps TRBD1 (5 bases). The ends were cut back, 5 bases at V and 8 bases at J, with 18 bases in the middle. CDR3 length: 14 amino acids. Germline loops: CDR1 LNHDA, CDR2 SQIVND (reference sequence). The CDR3 loop is CASSSRTPGTGYTF. The CDR3 nucleotides are TGTGCCAGTAGTTCCCGGACACCAGGAACCGGCTACACCTTC. Full variable domain (outside the CDR3, taken from reference TRBV19 and TRBJ1-2): DGGITQSPKYLFRKEGQNVTLSCEQNLNHDAMYWYRQDPGQGLRLIYYSQIVNDFQKGDIAEGYSVSREKKESFPLTVTSAQKNPTAFYLCASSSRTPGTGYTFGSGTRLTVV.

This clonotype showed up just a few times. V is TRBV7-2 and J is TRBJ2-2; D not certain. Germline V gene sequence: CDR1 SGHTA, CDR2 FQGNSA. V was clipped by 5 bases and J by 13 bases, with 11 bases between them. The CDR3 totals 11 residues. The chain's CDR3 is CASSPGVGLFF. The CDR3 region has the DNA TGTGCCAGCAGCCCCGGTGTGGGGCTGTTTTTT. The full variable domain, completed using reference TRBV7-2 and TRBJ2-2, is GAGVSQSPSNKVTEKGKDVELRCDPISGHTALYWYRQSLGQGLEFLIYFQGNSAPDKSGLPSDRFSAERTGGSVSTLTIQRTQQEDSAVYLCASSPGVGLFFGEGSRLTVL.

The sample holds one count of this clonotype. The chain recombines TRBV28 with TRBJ2-3; 10 bases match TRBD2. The CDR3 sequence is 15 residues long. V dropped 8 bases and J dropped 0; count of bases not matched to a gene: 5. Germline assignment: CDR1 MDHEN and CDR2 SYDVKM. As DNA, the CDR3 is TGTGCCAGCGGGACTAGCGACCCTAGCACAGATACGCAGTATTTT. Protein: CASGTSDPSTDTQYF.